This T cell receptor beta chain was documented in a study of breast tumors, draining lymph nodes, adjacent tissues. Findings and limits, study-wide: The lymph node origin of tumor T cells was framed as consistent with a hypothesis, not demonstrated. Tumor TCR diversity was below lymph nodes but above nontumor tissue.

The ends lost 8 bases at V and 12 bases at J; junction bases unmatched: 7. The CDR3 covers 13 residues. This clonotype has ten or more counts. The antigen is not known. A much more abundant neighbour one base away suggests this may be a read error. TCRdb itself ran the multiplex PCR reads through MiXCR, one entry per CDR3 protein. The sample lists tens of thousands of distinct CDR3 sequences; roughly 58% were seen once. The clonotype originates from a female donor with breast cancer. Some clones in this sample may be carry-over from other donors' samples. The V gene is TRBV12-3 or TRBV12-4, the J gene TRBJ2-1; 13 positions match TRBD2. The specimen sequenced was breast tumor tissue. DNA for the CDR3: TGTGCCAGCGGGACTAGCGGGATTGGTGGGCAGTTCTTC. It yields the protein CASGTSGIGGQFF.